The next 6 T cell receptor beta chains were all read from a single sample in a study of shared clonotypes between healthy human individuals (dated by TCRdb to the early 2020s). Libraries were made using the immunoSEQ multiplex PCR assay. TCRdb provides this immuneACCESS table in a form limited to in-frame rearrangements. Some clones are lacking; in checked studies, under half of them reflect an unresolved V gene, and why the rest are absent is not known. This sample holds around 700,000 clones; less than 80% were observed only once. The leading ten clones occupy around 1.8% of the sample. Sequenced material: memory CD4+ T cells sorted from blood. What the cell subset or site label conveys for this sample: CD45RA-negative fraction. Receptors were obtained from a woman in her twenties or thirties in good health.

The CDR3 here is CASSYSMVQRKTYEQYF. The CDR3 bases are TGTGCCAGTAGTTATAGTATGGTACAACGGAAAACCTACGAGCAGTACTTC. The J gene is TRBJ2-5, the V gene TRBV19; D is uncertain. The closer fit of TRBJ2-7 to the DNA end suggests the J call may be wrong. The CDR3 contains 17 residues. The V gene's germline CDR1 is LNHDA and CDR2 SQIVND (reference sequence).

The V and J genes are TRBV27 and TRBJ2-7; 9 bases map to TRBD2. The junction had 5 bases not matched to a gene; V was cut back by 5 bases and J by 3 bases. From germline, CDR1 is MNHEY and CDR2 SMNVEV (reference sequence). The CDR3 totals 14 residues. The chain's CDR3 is CASSRASGVYEQYF. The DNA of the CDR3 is TGTGCCAGCAGTAGGGCTAGCGGGGTCTACGAGCAGTACTTC.

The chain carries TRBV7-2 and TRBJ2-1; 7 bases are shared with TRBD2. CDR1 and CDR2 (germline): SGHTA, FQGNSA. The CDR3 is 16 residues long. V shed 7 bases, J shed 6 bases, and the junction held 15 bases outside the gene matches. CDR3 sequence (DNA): TGTGCCAGCATCCCTCAGCGGGACTCAAATCCCAATGAGCAGTTCTTC. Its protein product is CASIPQRDSNPNEQFF.

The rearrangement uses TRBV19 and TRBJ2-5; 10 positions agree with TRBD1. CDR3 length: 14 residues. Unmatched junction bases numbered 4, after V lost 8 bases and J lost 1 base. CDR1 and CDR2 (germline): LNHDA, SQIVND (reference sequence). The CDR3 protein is CASGTGALQETQYF. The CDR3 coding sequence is TGTGCCAGTGGGACAGGGGCTCTCCAAGAGACCCAGTACTTC.

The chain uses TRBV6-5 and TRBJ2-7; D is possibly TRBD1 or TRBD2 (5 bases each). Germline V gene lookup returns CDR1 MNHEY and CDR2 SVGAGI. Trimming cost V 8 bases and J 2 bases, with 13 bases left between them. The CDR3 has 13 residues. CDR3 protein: CASFRDGAYEQYF. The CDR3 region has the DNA TGTGCCAGCTTCCGGGACGGCGCCTACGAGCAGTACTTC.

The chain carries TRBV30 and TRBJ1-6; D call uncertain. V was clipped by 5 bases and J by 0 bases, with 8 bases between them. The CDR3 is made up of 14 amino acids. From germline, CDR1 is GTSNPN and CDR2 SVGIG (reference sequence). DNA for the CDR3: TGTGCCTGGGGTAGGAGCTCCTATAATTCACCCCTCCACTTT. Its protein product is CAWGRSSYNSPLHF.